This T cell receptor beta chain originates from a study of T cell repertoires and HLA-DP antigens. On this clone itself: Its antigen is not identified.

Repertoires were generated with immunoSEQ multiplex PCR, while TCRdb's copy carries only in-frame clones and drops some. The table includes over 100,000 clones, 80% to 95% detected once. The TCR was taken from a woman between 18 and 29 years old in good health and CMV-seronegative. The source material was CD4+ T cells from PBMCs.

The CDR3 sequence is CASSLMDGNQPQHF. Written as DNA, the CDR3 is TGTGCCAGCAGCTTAATGGACGGCAATCAGCCCCAGCATTTT. V usage is TRBV7-3 and J usage is TRBJ1-5; D remains ambiguous. The germline V gene has CDR1 SGHTA and CDR2 FQGTGA. V was trimmed by 1 base and J by 2 bases, leaving 6 bases between them. The CDR3 length is 14 residues. The whole variable domain, filled in from reference TRBV7-3 and TRBJ1-5, reads GAGVSQTPSNKVTEKGKYVELRCDPISGHTALYWYRQSLGQGPEFLIYFQGTGAADDSGLPNDRFFAVRPEGSVSTLKIQRTERGDSAVYLCASSLMDGNQPQHFGDGTRLSIL.